The 5 T cell receptor beta chains reported below all come from one sample, sequenced in a study of cytomegalovirus exposure and HLA in healthy donors. The primer mix had 60 Vbeta and 13 Jbeta primers. Profiled with immunoSEQ multiplex PCR; TCRdb holds only in-frame clones, not every one. The data hold 90,000 to 100,000 clones, with 82% observed a single time. Material for sequencing was PBMCs. These receptors were taken from a middle-aged man in good health and CMV-seronegative.

The chain carries TRBV4-2 and TRBJ1-3; possibly TRBD1 for D (6 bases). Trimming shortened V by 0 bases and J by 1 base, and 10 bases separated the two germline ends. The CDR3 has 16 amino acids. Germline CDR1 and CDR2: LGHNA and YNFKEQ. In DNA form, the CDR3 reads TGTGCCAGCAGCCAAGATCTTGGGACATCTGGAAACACCATATATTTT. It specifies CASSQDLGTSGNTIYF.

The rearrangement links TRBV19 to TRBJ1-5, with D possibly matching TRBD1 (5 bases). Germline values: CDR1 LNHDA, CDR2 SQIVND (reference sequence). The CDR3 is 15 amino acids. V shed 3 bases and J shed 5 bases, with 14 bases lying between them. The CDR3 DNA reads as TGTGCCAGTAGTATCTGGGGCAGGAGGGATCAGCCCCAGCATTTT. Translation gives CASSIWGRRDQPQHF.

V and J are TRBV9 and TRBJ1-1, with 9 bases matching TRBD1. Losses at the gene ends were 0 bases for V and 1 base for J; bases not matched to a gene: 1. The germline V gene has CDR1 SGDLS and CDR2 YYNGEE. This CDR3 has 15 amino acids. The CDR3 reads CASSVATGGNTEAFF. The CDR3 nucleotides read TGTGCCAGCAGCGTAGCGACAGGGGGGAACACTGAAGCTTTCTTT.

The genes are TRBV6-1 and TRBJ2-2; tentatively, D is TRBD1 (5 bases). Germline loops: CDR1 MNHNS, CDR2 SASEGT. The ends were cut back, 7 bases at V and 2 bases at J, with 11 bases in the middle. CDR3 length: 14 residues. As DNA, the CDR3 is TGTGCCAGCATCCGACAGACTAACACCGGGGAGCTGTTTTTT. Amino acids: CASIRQTNTGELFF.

The V and J genes are TRBV11-2 and TRBJ2-1; D possibly corresponds to TRBD2 (6 bases). The CDR3 is 15 residues long. Germline V gene lookup returns CDR1 SGHAT and CDR2 FQNNGV. V lost 2 bases and J 3 bases, leaving 11 bases between the germline ends. In nucleotides, the CDR3 is TGTGCCAGCAGCTTATCCGGGAGTGACTACAATGAGCAGTTCTTC. Its translation is CASSLSGSDYNEQFF.